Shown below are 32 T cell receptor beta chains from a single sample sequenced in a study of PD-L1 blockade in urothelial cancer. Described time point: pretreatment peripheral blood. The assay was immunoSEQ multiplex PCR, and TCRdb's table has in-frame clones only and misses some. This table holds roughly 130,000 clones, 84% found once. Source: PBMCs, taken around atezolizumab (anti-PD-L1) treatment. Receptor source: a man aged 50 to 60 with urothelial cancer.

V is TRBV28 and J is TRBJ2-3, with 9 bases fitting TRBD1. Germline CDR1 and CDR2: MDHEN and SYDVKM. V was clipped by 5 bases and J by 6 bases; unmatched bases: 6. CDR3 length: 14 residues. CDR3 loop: CASSPTGTGDTQYF. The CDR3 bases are TGTGCCAGCAGTCCGACAGGGACAGGGGATACGCAGTATTTT.

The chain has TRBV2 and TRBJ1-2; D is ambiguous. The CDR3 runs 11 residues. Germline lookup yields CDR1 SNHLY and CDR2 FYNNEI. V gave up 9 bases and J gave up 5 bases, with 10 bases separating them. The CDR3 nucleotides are TGTGCCAGTGGAAGGGAGTATGGCTACACCTTC. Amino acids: CASGREYGYTF.

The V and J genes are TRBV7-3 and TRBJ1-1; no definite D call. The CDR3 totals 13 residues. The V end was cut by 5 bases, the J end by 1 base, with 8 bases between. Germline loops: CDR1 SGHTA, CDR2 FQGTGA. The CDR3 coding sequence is TGTGCCAGCAGCCAACAACCGAACACTGAAGCTTTCTTT. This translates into CASSQQPNTEAFF. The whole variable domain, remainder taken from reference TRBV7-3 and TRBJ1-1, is GAGVSQTPSNKVTEKGKYVELRCDPISGHTALYWYRQSLGQGPEFLIYFQGTGAADDSGLPNDRFFAVRPEGSVSTLKIQRTERGDSAVYLCASSQQPNTEAFFGQGTRLTVV.

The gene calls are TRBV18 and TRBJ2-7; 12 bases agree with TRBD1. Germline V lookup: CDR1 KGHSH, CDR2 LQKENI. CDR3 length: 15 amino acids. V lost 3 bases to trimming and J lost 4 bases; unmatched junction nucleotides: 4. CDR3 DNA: TGTGCCAGCTCACCGGGGACAGGGGGCAGGTACGAGCAGTACTTC. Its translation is CASSPGTGGRYEQYF. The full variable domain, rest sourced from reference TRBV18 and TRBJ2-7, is NAGVMQNPRHLVRRRGQEARLRCSPMKGHSHVYWYRQLPEEGLKFMVYLQKENIIDESGMPKERFSAEFPKEGPSILRIQQVVRGDSAAYFCASSPGTGGRYEQYFGPGTRLTVT.

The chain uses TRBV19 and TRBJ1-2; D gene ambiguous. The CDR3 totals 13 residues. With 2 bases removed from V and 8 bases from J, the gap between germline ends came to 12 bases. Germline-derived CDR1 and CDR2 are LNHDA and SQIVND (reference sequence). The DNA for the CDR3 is TGTGCCAGTAGTATACTCCGGACGGGAGGCTACACCTTC. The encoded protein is CASSILRTGGYTF.

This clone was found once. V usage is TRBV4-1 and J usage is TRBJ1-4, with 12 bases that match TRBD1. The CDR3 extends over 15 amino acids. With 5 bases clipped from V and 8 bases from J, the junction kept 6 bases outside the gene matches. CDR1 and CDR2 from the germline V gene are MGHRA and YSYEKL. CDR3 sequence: CASSYPGTGGEKLFF. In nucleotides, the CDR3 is TGCGCCAGCAGCTACCCCGGGACAGGGGGCGAAAAACTGTTTTTT.

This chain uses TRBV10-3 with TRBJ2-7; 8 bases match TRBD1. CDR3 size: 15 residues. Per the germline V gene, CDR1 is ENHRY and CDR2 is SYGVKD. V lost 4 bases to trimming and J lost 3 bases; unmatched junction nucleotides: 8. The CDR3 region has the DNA TGTGCCATCAGTGTAACCGGGACAGGAGGCTACGAGCAGTACTTC. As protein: CAISVTGTGGYEQYF.

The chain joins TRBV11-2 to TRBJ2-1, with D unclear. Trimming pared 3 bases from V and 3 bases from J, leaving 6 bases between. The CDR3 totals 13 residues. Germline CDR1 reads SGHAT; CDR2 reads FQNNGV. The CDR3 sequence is CASSFYGYNEQFF. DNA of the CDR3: TGTGCCAGCAGCTTTTACGGCTACAATGAGCAGTTCTTC.

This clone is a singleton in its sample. The CDR3 coding sequence is TGTGCCACCAGCAGAGTACTAGCGGGGTACAATGAGCAGTTCTTC. Translated: CATSRVLAGYNEQFF. V gene TRBV15 combines with J gene TRBJ2-1, with TRBD2 matching 10 bases. The CDR3 has 15 amino acids. The ends lost 1 base at V and 4 bases at J; junction bases unmatched: 1. Germline CDR1 reads LNHNV; CDR2 reads YYDKDF (reference sequence).

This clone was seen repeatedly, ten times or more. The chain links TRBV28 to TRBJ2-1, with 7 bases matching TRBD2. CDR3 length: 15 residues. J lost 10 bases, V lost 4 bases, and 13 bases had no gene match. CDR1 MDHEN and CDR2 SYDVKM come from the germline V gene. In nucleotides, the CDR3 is TGTGCCAGCAGTTCTCTAGCGCGGGGGAGGAACGAGCAGTTCTTC. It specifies CASSSLARGRNEQFF. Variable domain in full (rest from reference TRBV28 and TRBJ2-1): DVKVTQSSRYLVKRTGEKVFLECVQDMDHENMFWYRQDPGLGLRLIYFSYDVKMKEKGDIPEGYSVSREKKERFSLILESASTNQTSMYLCASSSLARGRNEQFFGPGTRLTVL.

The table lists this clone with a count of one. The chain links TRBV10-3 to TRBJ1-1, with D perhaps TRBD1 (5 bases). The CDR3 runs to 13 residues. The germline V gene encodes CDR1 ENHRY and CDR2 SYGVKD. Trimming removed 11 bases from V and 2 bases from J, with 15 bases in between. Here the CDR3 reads CAARGGFNTEAFF. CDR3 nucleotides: TGTGCCGCCCGGGGGGGGTTCAACACTGAAGCTTTCTTT.

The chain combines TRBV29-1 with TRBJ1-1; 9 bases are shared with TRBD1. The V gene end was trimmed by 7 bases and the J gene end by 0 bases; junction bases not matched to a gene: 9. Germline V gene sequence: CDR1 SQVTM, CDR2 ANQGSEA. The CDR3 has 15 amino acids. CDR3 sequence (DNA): TGCAGCGGCGGACAGGGGATGGGGATGAACACTGAAGCTTTCTTT. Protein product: CSGGQGMGMNTEAFF.

The CDR3 sequence: CASSLRTGMANEQFF. The DNA for the CDR3 is TGTGCCAGCAGCTTACGGACAGGGATGGCAAATGAGCAGTTCTTC. The gene calls are TRBV5-4 and TRBJ2-1; TRBD1 matches 8 bases. This CDR3 is 15 amino acids long. The V gene's germline CDR1 is SGHNT and CDR2 YYREEE (reference sequence). J gave up 7 bases and V 2 bases, and 8 bases lay outside the gene matches.

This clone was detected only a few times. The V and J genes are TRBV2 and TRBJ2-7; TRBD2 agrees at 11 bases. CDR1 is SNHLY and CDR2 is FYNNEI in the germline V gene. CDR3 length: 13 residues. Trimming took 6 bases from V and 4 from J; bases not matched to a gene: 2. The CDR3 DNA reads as TGTGCCAGCAGAGTAGCGGGAGGGTACGAGCAGTACTTC. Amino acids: CASRVAGGYEQYF. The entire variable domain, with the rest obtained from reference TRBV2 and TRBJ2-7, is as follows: EPEVTQTPSHQVTQMGQEVILRCVPISNHLYFYWYRQILGQKVEFLVSFYNNEISEKSEIFDDQFSVERPDGSNFTLKIRSTKLEDSAMYFCASRVAGGYEQYFGPGTRLTVT.

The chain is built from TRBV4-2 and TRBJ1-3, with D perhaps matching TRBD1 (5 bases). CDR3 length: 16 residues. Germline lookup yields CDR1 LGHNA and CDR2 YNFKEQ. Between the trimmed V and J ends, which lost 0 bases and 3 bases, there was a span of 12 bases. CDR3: CASSQEAGMGGNTIYF. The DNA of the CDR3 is TGTGCCAGCAGCCAAGAGGCAGGGATGGGTGGAAACACCATATATTTT.

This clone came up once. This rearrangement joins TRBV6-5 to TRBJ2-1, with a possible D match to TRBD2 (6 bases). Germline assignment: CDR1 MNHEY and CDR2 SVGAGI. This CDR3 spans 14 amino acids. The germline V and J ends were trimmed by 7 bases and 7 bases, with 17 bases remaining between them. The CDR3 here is CASKTGGRGNEQFF. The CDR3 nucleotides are TGTGCCAGCAAAACAGGAGGGAGAGGGAATGAGCAGTTCTTC.

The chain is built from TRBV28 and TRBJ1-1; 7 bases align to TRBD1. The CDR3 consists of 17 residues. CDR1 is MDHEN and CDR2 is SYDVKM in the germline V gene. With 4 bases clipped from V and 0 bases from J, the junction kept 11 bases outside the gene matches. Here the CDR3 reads CASSYFRDRPMNTEAFF. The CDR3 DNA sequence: TGTGCCAGCAGTTACTTCCGGGACAGACCGATGAACACTGAAGCTTTCTTT.

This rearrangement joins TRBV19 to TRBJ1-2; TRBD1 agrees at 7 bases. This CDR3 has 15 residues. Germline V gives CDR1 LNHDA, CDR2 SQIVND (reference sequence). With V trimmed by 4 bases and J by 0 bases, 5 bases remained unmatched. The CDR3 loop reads CASSTGTAPNYGYTF. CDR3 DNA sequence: TGTGCCAGTAGTACGGGGACAGCCCCTAACTATGGCTACACCTTC.

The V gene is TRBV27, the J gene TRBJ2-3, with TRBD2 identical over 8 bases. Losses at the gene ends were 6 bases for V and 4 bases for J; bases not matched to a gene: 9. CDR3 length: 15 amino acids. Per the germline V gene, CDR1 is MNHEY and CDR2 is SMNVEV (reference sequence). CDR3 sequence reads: CASRRLAGGPDTQYF. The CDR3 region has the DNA TGTGCCAGCAGAAGGTTGGCGGGAGGCCCAGATACGCAGTATTTT.

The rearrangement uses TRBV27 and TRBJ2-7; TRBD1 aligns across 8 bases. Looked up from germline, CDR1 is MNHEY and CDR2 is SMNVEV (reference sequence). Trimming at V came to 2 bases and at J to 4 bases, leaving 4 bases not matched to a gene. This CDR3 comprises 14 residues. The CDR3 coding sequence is TGTGCCAGCAGTTTAGTCAGGGGGCCATACGAGCAGTACTTC. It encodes CASSLVRGPYEQYF.

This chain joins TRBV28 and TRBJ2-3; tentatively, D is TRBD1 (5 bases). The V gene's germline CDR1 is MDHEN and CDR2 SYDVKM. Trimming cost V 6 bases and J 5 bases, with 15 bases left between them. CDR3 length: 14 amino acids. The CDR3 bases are TGTGCCAGCAGGTCACAGGAGATGAGAGATACGCAGTATTTT. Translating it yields CASRSQEMRDTQYF.

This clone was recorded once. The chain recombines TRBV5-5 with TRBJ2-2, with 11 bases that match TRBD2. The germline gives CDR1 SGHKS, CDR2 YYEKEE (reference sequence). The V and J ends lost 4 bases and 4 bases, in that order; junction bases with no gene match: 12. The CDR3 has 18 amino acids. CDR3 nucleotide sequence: TGTGCCAGCAGCCCAGACTCACTAGCGGGAGTGGGCACCGGGGAGCTGTTTTTT. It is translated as CASSPDSLAGVGTGELFF.

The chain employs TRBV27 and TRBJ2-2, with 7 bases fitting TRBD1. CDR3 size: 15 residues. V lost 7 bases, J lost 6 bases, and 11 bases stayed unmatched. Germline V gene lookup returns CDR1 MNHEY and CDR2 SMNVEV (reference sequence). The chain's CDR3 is CASTLFGQGAGELFF. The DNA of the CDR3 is TGTGCCAGCACCCTCTTCGGGCAGGGGGCCGGGGAGCTGTTTTTT.

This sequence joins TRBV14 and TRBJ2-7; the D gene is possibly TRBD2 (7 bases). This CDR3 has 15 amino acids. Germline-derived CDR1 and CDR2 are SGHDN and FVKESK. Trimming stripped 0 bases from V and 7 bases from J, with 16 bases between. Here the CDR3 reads CASSQDGGPAWEQYF. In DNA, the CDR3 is TGTGCCAGCAGCCAAGACGGGGGGCCCGCCTGGGAGCAGTACTTC.

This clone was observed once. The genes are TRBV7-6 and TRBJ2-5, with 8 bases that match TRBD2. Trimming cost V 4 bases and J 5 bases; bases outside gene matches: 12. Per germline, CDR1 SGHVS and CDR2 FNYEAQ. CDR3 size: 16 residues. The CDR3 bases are TGTGCCAGCAGCTCCCTCTCACGGGGGGGCAGGGAGACCCAGTACTTC. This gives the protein CASSSLSRGGRETQYF.

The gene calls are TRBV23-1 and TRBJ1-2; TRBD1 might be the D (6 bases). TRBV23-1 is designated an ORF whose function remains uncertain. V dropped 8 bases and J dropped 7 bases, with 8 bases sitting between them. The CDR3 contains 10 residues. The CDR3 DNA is TGCGCCAGCCAAGGGGGTGGCTACACCTTC. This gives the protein CASQGGGYTF.

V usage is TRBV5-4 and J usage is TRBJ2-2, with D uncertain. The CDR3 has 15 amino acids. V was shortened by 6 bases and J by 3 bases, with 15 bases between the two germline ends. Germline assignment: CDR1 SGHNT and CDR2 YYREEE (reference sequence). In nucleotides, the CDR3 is TGTGCCAGCACCGACGCCAGAGGCTACACCGGGGAGCTGTTTTTT. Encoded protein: CASTDARGYTGELFF.

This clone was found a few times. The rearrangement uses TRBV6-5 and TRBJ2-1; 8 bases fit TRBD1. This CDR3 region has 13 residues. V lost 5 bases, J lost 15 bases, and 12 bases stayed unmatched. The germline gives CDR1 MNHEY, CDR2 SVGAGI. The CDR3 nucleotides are TGTGCCAGCAGTCCCCAGGGGGCAGAATATTGGTTCTTC. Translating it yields CASSPQGAEYWFF.

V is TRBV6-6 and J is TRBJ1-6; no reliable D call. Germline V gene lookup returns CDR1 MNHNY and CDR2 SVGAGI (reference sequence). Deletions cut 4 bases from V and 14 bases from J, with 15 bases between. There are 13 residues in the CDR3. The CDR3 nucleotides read TGTGCCAGCAGTTTGGCCTCCTCCGGGACCCTCCACTTT. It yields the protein CASSLASSGTLHF.

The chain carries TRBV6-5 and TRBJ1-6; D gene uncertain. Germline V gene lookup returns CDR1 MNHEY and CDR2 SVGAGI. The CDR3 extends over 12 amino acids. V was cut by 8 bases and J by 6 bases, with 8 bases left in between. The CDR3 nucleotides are TGTGCCAGCGGGCAGATTAATTCACCCCTCCACTTT. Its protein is CASGQINSPLHF.

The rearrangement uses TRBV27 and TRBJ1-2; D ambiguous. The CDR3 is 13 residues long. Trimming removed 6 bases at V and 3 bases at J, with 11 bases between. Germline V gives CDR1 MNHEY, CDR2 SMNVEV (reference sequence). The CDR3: CASRGTAYYGYTF. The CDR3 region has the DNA TGTGCCAGCAGGGGCACGGCCTACTATGGCTACACCTTC.

CDR3 nucleotide sequence: TGTGCCAGCAGTTACTCGTTTGCGGGTGGGGTGGGCCAGTACTTC. Residues: CASSYSFAGGVGQYF. The V call is TRBV6-5, the J call TRBJ2-5; perhaps TRBD2 as D (5 bases). Trimming took off 0 bases at V and 10 bases at J, with 18 bases between the two ends. The length of the CDR3 is 15 residues. From germline, CDR1 is MNHEY and CDR2 SVGAGI.